This TCR beta chain was observed in a study of PD-1 blockade in mismatch repair-deficient tumors. Germline V gives CDR1 SNHLY, CDR2 FYNNEI. The V gene lost 7 bases and the J gene lost 1 base, with 10 bases spanning the gap. The CDR3 contains 13 residues. Only in-frame clones appear in the TCRdb table, and some are missing; sequencing was by immunoSEQ multiplex PCR. The data show fewer than 25,000 clones, with 82% seen just once and roughly 1.4% held by the top ten. The TCR comes from an adult with mismatch repair-deficient cancer. This chain uses TRBV2 with TRBJ2-5; D not resolved. Sequencing was performed on PBMCs, taken 52 weeks after starting pembrolizumab. This chain's CDR3 is CASIRGVQETQYF. In DNA form, the CDR3 reads TGTGCCAGCATAAGAGGCGTCCAAGAGACCCAGTACTTC.